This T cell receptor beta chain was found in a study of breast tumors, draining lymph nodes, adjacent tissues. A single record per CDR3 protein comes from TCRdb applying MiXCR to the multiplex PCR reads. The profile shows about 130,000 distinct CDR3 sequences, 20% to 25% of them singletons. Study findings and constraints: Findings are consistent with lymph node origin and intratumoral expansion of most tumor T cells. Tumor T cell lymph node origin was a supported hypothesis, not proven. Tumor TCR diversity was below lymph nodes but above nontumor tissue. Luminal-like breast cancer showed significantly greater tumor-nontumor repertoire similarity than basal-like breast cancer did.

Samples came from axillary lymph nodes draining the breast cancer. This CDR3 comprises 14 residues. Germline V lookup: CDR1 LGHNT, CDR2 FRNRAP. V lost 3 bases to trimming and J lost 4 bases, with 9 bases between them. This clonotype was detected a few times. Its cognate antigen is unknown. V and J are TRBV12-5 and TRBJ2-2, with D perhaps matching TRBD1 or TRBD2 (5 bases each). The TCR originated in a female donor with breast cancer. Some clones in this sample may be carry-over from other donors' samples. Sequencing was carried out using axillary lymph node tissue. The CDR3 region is CASGLSGTTGELFF. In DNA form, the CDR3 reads TGTGCTAGTGGTTTATCAGGGACCACCGGGGAGCTGTTTTTT.